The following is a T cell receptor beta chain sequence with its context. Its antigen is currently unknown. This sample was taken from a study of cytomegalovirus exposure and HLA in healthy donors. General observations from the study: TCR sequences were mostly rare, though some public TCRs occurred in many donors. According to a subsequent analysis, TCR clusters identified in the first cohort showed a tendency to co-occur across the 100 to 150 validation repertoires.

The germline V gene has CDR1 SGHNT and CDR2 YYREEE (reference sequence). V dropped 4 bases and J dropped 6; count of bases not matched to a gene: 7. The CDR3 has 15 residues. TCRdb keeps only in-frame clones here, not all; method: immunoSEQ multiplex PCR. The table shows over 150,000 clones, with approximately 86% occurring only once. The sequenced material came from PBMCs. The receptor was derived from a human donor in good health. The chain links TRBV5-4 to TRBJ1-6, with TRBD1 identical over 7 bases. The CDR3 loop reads CASSRTGTVNSPLHF. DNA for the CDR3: TGTGCCAGCAGCCGTACCGGGACAGTTAATTCACCCCTCCACTTT.